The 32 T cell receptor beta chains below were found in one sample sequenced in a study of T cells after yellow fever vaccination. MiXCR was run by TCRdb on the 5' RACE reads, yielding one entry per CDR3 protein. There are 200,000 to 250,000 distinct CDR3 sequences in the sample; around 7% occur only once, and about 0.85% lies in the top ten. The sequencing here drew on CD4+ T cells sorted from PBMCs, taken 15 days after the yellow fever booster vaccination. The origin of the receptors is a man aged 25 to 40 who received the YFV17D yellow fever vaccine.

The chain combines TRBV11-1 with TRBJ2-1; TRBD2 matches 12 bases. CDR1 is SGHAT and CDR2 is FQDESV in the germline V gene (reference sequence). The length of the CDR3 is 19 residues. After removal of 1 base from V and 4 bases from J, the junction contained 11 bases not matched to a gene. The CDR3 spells CASSLDAPTSGRSYNEQFF. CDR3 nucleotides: TGTGCCAGCAGCTTAGACGCCCCGACTAGCGGGAGAAGTTACAATGAGCAGTTCTTC. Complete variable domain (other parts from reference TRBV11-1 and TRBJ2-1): EAEVAQSPRYKITEKSQAVAFWCDPISGHATLYWYRQILGQGPELLVQFQDESVVDDSQLPKDRFSAERLKGVDSTLKIQPAELGDSAMYLCASSLDAPTSGRSYNEQFFGPGTRLTVL.

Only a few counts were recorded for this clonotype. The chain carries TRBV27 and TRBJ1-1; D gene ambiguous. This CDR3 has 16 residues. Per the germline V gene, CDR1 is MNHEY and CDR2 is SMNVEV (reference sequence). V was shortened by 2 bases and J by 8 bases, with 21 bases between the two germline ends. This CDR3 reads CASSLSVGLMESEAFF. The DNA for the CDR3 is TGTGCCAGCAGTTTAAGTGTGGGGTTGATGGAGTCGGAAGCTTTCTTT.

In nucleotides, the CDR3 is TGTGCCAGTAATTACCCCCAGGGCGGGAACACTGAAGCTTTCTTT. Translation: CASNYPQGGNTEAFF. J is TRBJ1-1 and V is TRBV19; a weak D match, TRBD1 (5 bases). This CDR3 region has 15 residues. Germline assignment: CDR1 LNHDA and CDR2 SQIVND (reference sequence). Trimming removed 7 bases at V and 1 base at J, with 16 bases between.

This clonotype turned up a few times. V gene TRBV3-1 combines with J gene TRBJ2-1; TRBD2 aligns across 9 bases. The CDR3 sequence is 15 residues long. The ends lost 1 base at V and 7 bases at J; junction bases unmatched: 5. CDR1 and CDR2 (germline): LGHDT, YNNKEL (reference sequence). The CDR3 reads CASSQGSGSWNEQFF. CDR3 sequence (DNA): TGTGCCAGCAGCCAAGGTAGCGGGAGTTGGAATGAGCAGTTCTTC.

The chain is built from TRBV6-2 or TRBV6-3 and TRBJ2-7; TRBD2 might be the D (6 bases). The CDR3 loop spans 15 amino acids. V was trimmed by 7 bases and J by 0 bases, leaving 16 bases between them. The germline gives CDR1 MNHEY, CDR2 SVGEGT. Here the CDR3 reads CASTNVGGSSYEQYF. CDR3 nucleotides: TGTGCCAGCACTAATGTCGGGGGAAGCTCCTACGAGCAGTACTTC.

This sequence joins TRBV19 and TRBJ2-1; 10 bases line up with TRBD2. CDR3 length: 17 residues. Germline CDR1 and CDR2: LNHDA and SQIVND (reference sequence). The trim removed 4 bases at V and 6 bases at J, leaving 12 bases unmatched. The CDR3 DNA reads TGTGCCAGTAGTAGCCCGAGGGAGCGGGAGGGCCTCAATGAGCAGTTCTTC. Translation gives CASSSPREREGLNEQFF.

CDR3 sequence (DNA): TGCAGTGCTATGTTCGGCACCGGGGAGCTGTTTTTT. Amino acid sequence: CSAMFGTGELFF. The genes are TRBV20-1 and TRBJ2-2; D call uncertain. Trimming cost V 4 bases and J 4 bases, with 7 bases left between them. CDR1 is DFQATT, CDR2 SNEGSKA, per germline (reference sequence). The length of the CDR3 is 12 residues.

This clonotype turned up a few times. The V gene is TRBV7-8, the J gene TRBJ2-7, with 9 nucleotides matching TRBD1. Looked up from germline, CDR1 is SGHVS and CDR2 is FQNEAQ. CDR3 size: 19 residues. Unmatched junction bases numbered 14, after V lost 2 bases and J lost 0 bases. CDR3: CASSLSPRGTGLSSYEQYF. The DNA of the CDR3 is TGTGCCAGCAGCTTATCGCCTAGGGGGACAGGGTTAAGCTCCTACGAGCAGTACTTC.

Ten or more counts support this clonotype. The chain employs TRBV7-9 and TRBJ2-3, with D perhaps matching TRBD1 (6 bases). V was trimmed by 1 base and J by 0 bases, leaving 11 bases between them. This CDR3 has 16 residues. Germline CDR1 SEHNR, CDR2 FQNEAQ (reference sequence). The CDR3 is CASSLGGGVSTDTQYF. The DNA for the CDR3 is TGTGCCAGCAGCTTAGGAGGGGGAGTTAGCACAGATACGCAGTATTTT.

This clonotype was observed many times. CDR3 loop: CASSSGSSSSYNEQFF. The DNA for the CDR3 is TGCGCCAGCAGCTCCGGGTCATCGAGCTCCTACAATGAGCAGTTCTTC. The chain links TRBV5-1 to TRBJ2-1, with unresolved D. V gave up 3 bases and J gave up 0 bases, with 13 bases separating them. CDR3 length: 16 residues. Germline lookup yields CDR1 SGHRS and CDR2 YFSETQ.

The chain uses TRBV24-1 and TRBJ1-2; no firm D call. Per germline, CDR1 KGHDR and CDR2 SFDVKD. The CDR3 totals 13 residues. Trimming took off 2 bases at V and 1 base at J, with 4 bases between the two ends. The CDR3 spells CATSDSVNYGYTF. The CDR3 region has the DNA TGTGCCACCAGTGATTCTGTTAACTATGGCTACACCTTC.

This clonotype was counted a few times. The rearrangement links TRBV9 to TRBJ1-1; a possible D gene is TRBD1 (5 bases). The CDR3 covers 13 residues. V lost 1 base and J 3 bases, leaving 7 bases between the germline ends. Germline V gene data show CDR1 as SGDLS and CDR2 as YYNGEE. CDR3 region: CASSVQGYTEAFF. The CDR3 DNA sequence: TGTGCCAGCAGCGTACAGGGTTACACTGAAGCTTTCTTT.

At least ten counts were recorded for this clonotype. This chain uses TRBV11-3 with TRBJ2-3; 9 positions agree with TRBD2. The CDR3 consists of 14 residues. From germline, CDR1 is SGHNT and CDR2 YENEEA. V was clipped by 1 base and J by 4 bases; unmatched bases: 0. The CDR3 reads CASSLVAGADTQYF. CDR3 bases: TGTGCCAGCAGCTTAGTAGCGGGAGCAGATACGCAGTATTTT.

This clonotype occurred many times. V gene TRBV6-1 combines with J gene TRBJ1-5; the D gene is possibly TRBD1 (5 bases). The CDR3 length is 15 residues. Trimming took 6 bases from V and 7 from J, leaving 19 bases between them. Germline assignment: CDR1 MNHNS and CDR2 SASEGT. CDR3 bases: TGTGCCAGCAGCCAGGGCACTCCAACGAGGCAGCCCCAGCATTTT. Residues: CASSQGTPTRQPQHF.

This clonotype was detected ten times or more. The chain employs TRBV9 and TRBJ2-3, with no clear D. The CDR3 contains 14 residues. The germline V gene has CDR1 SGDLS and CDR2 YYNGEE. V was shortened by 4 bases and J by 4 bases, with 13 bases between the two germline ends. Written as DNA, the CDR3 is TGTGCCAGCAGCCCCCGACCTAGTTCAGATACGCAGTATTTT. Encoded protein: CASSPRPSSDTQYF.

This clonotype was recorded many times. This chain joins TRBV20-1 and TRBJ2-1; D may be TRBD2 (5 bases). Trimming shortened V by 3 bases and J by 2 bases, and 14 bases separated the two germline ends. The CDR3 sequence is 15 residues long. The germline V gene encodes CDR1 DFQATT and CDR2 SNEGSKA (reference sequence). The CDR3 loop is CSASESKRPYNEQFF. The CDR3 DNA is TGCAGTGCTAGCGAATCTAAGCGGCCCTACAATGAGCAGTTCTTC.

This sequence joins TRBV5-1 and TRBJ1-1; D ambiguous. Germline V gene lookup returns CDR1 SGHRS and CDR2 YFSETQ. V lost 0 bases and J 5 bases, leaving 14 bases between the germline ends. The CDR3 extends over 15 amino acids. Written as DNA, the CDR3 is TGCGCCAGCAGCTTGGAGAAACACCCGAGTACTGAAGCTTTCTTT. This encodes CASSLEKHPSTEAFF.

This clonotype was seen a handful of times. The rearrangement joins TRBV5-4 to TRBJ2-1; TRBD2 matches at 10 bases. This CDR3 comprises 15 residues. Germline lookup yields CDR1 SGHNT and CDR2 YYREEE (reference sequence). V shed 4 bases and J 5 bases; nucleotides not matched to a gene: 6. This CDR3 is CASSRGTSENNEQFF. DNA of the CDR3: TGTGCCAGCAGCCGCGGGACTAGCGAAAACAATGAGCAGTTCTTC.

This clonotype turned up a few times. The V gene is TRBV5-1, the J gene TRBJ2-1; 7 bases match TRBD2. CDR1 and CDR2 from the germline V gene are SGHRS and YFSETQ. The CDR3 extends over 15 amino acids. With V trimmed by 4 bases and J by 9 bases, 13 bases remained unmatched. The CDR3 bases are TGCGCCAGCAGCCCCTCCTCGCGACTAGCCATTGAGCAGTTCTTC. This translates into CASSPSSRLAIEQFF. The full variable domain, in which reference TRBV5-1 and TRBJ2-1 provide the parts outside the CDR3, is KAGVTQTPRYLIKTRGQQVTLSCSPISGHRSVSWYQQTPGQGLQFLFEYFSETQRNKGNFPGRFSGRQFSNSRSEMNVSTLELGDSALYLCASSPSSRLAIEQFFGPGTRLTVL.

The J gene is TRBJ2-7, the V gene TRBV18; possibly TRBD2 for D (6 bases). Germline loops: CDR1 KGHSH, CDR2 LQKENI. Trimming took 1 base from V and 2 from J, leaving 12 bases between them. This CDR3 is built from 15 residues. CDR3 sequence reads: CASSPRDAGTYEQYF. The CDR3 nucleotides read TGTGCCAGCTCACCACGCGACGCGGGAACCTACGAGCAGTACTTC.

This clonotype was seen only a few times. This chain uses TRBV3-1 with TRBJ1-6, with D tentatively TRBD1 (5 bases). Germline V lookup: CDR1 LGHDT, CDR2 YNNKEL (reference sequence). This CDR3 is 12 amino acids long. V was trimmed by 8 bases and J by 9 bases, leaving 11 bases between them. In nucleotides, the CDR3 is TGTGCCAGCGGGGGTGATGGTTCACCCCTCCACTTT. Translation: CASGGDGSPLHF.

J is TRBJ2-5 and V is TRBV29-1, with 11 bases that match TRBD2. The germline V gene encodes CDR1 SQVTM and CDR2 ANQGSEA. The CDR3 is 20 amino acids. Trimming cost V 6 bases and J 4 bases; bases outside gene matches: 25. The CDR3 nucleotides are TGCAGCGTAGCCCGTGGGGGGCCCGGACTAGCGGGCCGATCTGGAGAGACCCAGTACTTC. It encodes CSVARGGPGLAGRSGETQYF. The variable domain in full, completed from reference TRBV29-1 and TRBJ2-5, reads SAVISQKPSRDICQRGTSLTIQCQVDSQVTMMFWYRQQPGQSLTLIATANQGSEATYESGFVIDKFPISRPNLTFSTLTVSNMSPEDSSIYLCSVARGGPGLAGRSGETQYFGPGTRLLVL.

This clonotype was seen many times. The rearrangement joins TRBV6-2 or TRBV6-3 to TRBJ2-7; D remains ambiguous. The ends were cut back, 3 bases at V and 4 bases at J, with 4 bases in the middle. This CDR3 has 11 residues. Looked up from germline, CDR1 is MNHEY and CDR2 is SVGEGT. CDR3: CASSYLYEQYF. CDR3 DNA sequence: TGTGCCAGCAGTTATTTGTACGAGCAGTACTTC.

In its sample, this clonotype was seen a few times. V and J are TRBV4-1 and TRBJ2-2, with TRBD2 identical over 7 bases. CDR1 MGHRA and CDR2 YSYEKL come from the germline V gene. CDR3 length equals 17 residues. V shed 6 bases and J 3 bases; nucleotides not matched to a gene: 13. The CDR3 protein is CASRSLGRGRDTGELFF. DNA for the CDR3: TGCGCCAGCAGGAGCCTTGGCCGGGGGAGGGACACCGGGGAGCTGTTTTTT.

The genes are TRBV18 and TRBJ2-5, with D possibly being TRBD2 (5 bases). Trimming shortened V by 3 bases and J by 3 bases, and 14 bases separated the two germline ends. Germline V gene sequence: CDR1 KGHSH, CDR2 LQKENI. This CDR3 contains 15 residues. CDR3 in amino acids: CASSPNRAGKETQYF. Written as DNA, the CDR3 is TGTGCCAGCTCACCTAACCGGGCCGGGAAAGAGACCCAGTACTTC.

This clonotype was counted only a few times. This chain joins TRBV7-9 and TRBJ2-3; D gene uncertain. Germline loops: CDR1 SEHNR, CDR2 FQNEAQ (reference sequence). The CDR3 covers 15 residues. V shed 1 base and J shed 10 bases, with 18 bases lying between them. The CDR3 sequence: CASSLVNGPTSAQYF. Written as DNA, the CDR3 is TGTGCCAGCAGCTTAGTAAACGGCCCGACAAGCGCGCAGTATTTT. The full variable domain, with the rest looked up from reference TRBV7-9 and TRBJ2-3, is DTGVSQNPRHKITKRGQNVTFRCDPISEHNRLYWYRQTLGQGPEFLTYFQNEAQLEKSRLLSDRFSAERPKGSFSTLEIQRTEQGDSAMYLCASSLVNGPTSAQYFGPGTRLTVL.

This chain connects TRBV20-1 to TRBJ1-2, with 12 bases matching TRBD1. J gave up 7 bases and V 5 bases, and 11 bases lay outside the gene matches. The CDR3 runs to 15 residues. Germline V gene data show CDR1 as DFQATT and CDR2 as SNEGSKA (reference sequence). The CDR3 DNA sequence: TGCAGTGCTTCTCCCGGGACAGGGGGCTTCGGTGGCTACACCTTC. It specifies CSASPGTGGFGGYTF.

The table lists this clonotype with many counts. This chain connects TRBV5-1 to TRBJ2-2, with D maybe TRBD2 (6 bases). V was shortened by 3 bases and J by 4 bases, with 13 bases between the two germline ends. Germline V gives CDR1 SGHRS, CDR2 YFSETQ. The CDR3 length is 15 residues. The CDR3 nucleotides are TGCGCCAGCAGCTCGTACGGGAGTGGCACCGGGGAGCTGTTTTTT. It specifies CASSSYGSGTGELFF.

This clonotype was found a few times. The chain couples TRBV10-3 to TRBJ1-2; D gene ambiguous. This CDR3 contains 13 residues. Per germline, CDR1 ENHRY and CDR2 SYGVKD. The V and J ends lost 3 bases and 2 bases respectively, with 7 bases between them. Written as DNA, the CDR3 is TGTGCCATCAGTGATATTCTCAACTATGGCTACACCTTC. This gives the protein CAISDILNYGYTF.

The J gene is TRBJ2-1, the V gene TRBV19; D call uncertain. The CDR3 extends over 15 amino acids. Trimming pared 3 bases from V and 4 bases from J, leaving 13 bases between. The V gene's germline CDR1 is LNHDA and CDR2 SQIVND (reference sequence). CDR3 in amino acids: CASSIRPVAYNEQFF. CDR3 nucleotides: TGTGCCAGTAGTATCAGGCCAGTGGCATACAATGAGCAGTTCTTC.

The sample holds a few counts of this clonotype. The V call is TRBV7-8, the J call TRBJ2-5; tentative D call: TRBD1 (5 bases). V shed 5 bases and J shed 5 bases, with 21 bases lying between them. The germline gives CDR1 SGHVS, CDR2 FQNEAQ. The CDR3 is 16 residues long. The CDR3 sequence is CASSTPPSGSGETQYF. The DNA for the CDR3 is TGTGCCAGCAGCACACCCCCCTCAGGGTCTGGGGAGACCCAGTACTTC.

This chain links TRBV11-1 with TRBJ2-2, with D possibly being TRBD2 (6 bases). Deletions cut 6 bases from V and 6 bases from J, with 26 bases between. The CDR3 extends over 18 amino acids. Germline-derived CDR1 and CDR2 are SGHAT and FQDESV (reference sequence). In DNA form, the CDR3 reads TGTGCCAGCAGTTTCTCCCCCGGTCGGAGGGTCATTGCCGGGGAGCTGTTTTTT. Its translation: CASSFSPGRRVIAGELFF.